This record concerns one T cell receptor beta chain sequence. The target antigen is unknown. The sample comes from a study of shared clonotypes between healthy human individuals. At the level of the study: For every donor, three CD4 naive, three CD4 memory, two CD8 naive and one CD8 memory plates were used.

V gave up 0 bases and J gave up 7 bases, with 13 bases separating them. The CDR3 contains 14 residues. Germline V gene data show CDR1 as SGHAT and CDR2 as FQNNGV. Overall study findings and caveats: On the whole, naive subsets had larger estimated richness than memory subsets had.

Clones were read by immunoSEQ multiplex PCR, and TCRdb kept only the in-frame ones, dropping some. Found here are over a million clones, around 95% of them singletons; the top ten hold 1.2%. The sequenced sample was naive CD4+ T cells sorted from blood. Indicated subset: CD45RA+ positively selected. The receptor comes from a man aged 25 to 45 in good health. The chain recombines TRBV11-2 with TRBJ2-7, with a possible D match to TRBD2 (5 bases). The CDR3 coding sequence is TGTGCCAGCAGCTTAGATCGGAGGAAGAGAGAGCAGTACTTC. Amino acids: CASSLDRRKREQYF.